The next 7 T cell receptor beta chains were all read from a single sample in a study of T-cell reconstitution after alpha-beta-depleted transplantation in children. The TCRbeta library incorporated unique molecular identifiers. TCRdb used MiXCR to reprocess the PCR reads, holding one entry per CDR3 protein. This table holds 90,000 to 100,000 distinct CDR3 sequences, less than 25% found once. The material sequenced was PBMCs, taken before TCRalphabeta/CD19-depleted stem cell transplant. Receptors were obtained from a boy aged 2-9 years with acute lymphoblastic leukemia, due to receive a stem cell transplant.

J is TRBJ2-7 and V is TRBV7-2; D is unclear. Germline V gene sequence: CDR1 SGHTA, CDR2 FQGNSA. The V end lost 5 bases, the J end lost 0 bases, and 11 bases lay between the germline ends. The CDR3 has 14 residues. The CDR3 bases are TGTGCCAGCAGCCCTAGACGGAACTCCTACGAGCAGTACTTC. It codes for CASSPRRNSYEQYF.

A few counts support this clonotype. The chain recombines TRBV12-3 or TRBV12-4 with TRBJ1-5; 8 bases are shared with TRBD1. V was pared by 7 bases and J by 7 bases, with 6 bases of the junction left unmatched. This CDR3 is 13 amino acids long. CDR3 residues: CASTSGGRQPQHF. The CDR3 DNA follows: TGTGCCAGCACCTCAGGGGGCAGACAGCCCCAGCATTTT.

This clonotype is a singleton in its sample. The chain carries TRBV28 and TRBJ2-1; TRBD2 matches at 8 bases. CDR3 length: 17 residues. Losses at the gene ends were 3 bases for V and 2 bases for J; bases not matched to a gene: 9. Germline V lookup: CDR1 MDHEN, CDR2 SYDVKM. The CDR3 nucleotides are TGTGCCAGCAGTTTCTCACTAGCGGAGGCAACCTACAATGAGCAGTTCTTC. Its protein is CASSFSLAEATYNEQFF.

The rearrangement uses TRBV7-2 and TRBJ2-3, with TRBD2 matching 10 bases. CDR3 length equals 15 residues. Germline loops: CDR1 SGHTA, CDR2 FQGNSA. V dropped 4 bases and J dropped 2; count of bases not matched to a gene: 3. The CDR3 DNA follows: TGTGCCAGCAGCTGGACTAGCGGTTTCACAGATACGCAGTATTTT. Translation: CASSWTSGFTDTQYF.

This sequence joins TRBV6-1 and TRBJ1-2; 9 nucleotides match TRBD1. The CDR3 covers 14 residues. Germline CDR1 is MNHNS and CDR2 is SASEGT. Unmatched junction bases numbered 6, after V lost 4 bases and J lost 6 bases. In nucleotides, the CDR3 is TGTGCCAGCAGTGCCGGGACAGGGAGACATGGCTACACCTTC. Translation gives CASSAGTGRHGYTF.

The V call is TRBV20-1, the J call TRBJ2-1; a weak D match, TRBD1 (6 bases). The length of the CDR3 is 13 residues. Germline values: CDR1 DFQATT, CDR2 SNEGSKA (reference sequence). V lost 1 base and J 15 bases, leaving 19 bases between the germline ends. The CDR3 sequence: CSARVQRPRGLFF. CDR3 nucleotide sequence: TGCAGTGCTAGAGTCCAAAGACCCAGGGGTCTGTTCTTC.

This clonotype was found a few times. The chain recombines TRBV20-1 with TRBJ2-7; 7 positions agree with TRBD2. The CDR3 contains 15 residues. V dropped 8 bases and J dropped 4; count of bases not matched to a gene: 17. CDR1 DFQATT and CDR2 SNEGSKA come from the germline V gene (reference sequence). The CDR3 sequence is CSSYHAASGLYEQYF. DNA for the CDR3: TGCAGTTCCTATCACGCGGCTAGCGGATTGTACGAGCAGTACTTC.